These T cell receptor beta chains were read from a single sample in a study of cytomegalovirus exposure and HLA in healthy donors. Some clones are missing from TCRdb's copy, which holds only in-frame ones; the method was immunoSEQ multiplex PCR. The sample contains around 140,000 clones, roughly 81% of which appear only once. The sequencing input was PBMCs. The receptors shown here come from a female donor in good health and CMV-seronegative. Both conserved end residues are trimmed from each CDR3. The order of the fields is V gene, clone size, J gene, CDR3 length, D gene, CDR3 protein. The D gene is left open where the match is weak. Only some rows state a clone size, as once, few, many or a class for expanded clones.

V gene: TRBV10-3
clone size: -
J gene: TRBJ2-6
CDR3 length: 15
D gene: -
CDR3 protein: AISDRQESSGANVLT

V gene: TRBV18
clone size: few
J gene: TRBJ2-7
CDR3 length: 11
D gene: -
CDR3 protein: ASSLDRTYEQY

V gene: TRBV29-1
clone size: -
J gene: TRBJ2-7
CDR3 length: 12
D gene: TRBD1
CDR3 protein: SVVRTGGRYEQY

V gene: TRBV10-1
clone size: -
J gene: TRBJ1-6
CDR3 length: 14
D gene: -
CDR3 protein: ASSDGPGEANAPLH

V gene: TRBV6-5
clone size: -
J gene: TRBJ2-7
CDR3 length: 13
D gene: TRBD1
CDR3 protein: ASSYDRTGVYEQY

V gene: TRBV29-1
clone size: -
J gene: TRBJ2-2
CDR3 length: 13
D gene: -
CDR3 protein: SVEEEGRGTGELF

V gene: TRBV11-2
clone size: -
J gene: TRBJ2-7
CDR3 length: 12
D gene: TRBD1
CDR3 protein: ASSLAPDRDEQY

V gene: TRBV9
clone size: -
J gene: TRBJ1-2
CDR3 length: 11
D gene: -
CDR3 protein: ASGRGVRDGYT

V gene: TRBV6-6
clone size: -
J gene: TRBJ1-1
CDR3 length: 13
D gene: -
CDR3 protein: ASSYWEGLNTEAF

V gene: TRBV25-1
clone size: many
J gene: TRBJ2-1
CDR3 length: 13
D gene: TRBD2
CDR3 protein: ASSEKRGGGNEQF

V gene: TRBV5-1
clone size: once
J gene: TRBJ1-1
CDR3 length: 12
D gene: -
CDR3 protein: ASSGGTLNTEAF

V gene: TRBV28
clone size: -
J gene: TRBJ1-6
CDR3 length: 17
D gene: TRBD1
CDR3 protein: ASTTGTVRRSSYNSPLH

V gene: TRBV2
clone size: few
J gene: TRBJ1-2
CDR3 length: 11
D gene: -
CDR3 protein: ASRDYRGYGYT

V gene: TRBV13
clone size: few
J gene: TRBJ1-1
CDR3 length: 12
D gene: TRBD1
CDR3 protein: ASSSRQGITEAF

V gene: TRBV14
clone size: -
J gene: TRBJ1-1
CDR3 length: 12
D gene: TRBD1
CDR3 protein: ASSHSGTGSDAF

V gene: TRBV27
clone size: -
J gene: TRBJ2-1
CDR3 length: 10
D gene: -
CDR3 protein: ASSPTTREQF

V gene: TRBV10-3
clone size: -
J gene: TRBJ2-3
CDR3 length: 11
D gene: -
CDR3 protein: AISRPGADTQY

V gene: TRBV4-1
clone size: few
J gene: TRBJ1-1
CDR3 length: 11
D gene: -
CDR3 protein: ASKPAGGDEAF

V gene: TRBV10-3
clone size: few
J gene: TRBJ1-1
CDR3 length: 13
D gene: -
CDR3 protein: AISEEEPWNTEAF

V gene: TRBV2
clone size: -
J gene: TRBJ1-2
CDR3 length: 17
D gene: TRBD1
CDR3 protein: ASSEALGRRRDSVYGYT

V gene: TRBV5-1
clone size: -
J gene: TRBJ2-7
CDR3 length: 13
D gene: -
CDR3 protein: ASSPQDSGGGEQY

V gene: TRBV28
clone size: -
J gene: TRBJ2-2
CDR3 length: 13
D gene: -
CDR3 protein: ASSLGGASGGELF

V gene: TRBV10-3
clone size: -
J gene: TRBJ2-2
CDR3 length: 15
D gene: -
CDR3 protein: AIRMTRGRVGTGELF

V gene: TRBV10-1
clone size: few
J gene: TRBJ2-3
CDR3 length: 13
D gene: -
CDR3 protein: ASSESQGSTDTQY

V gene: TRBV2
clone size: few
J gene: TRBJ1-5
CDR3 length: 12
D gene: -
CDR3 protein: ASSDMGFGQPQH

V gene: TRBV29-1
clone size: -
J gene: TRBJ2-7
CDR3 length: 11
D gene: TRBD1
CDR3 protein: SATDRASYEQY

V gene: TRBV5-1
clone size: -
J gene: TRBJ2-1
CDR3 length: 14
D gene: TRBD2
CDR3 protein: ASSPGGGSLDNEQF

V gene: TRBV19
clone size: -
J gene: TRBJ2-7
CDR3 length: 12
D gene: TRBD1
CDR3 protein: ASSRGDRGYEQY

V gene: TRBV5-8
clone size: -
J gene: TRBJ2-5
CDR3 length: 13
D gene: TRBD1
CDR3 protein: ASSGYRGQAETQY

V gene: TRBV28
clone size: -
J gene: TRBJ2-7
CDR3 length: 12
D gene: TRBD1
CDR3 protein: ASSRGRRSYEQY

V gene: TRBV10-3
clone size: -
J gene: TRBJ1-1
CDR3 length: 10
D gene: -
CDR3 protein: AISEYMAEAF

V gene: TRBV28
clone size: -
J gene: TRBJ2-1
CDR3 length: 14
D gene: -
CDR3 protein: ASSPSISVTINEQF

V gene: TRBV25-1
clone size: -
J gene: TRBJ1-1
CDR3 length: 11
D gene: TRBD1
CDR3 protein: ASVFQGGTEAF

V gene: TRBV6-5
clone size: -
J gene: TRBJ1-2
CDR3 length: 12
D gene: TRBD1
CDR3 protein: ASIGQGRDYGYT

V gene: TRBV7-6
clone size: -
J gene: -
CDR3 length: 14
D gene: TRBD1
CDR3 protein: ASSPSSGTGDYEQY

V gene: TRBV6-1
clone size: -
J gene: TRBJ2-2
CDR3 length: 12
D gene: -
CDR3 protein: ASRTALNTGELF

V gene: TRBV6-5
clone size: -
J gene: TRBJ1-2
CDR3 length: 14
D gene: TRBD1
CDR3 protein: ASSYLGTGPNYGYT

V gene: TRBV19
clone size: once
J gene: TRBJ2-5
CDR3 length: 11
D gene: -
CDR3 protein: ASSSPSRETQY

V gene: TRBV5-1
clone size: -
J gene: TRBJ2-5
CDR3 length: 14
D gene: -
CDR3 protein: ASSLVPGPEQETQY

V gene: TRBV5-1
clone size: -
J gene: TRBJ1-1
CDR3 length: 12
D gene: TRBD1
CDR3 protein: ASSADREELEAF

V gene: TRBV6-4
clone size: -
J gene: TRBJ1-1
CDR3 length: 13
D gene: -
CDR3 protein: ASSDSMGGGTEAF

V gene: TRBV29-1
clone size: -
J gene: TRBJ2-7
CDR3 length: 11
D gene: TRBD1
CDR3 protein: SVEEGDRYEQY

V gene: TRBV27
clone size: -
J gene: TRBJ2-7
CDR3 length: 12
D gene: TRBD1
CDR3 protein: ASSRGQGSYEQY

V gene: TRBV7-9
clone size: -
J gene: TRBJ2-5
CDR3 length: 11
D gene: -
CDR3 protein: ASSLVRDPTQY

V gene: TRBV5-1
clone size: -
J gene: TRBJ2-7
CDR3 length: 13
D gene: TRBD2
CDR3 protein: ASSRWGGETYEQY

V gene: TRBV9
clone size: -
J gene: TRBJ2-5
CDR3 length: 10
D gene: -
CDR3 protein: ASGGDGETQY